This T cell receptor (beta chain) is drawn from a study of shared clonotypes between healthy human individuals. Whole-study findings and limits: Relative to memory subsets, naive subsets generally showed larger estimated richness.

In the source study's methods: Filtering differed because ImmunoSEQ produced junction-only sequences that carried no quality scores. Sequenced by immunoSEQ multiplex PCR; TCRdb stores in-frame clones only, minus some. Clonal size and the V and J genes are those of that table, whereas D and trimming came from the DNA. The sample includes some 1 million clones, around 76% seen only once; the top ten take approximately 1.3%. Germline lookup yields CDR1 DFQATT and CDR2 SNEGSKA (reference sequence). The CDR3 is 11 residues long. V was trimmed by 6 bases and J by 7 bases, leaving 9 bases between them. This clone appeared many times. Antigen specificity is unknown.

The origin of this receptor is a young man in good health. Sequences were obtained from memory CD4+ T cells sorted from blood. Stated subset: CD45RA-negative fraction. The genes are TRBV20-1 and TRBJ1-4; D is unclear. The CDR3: CSATWAEKLFF. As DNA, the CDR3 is TGCAGTGCCACTTGGGCTGAAAAACTGTTTTTT.